The sequence of this T cell receptor (beta chain) was determined in a study of blood T cell repertoires in COVID-19. The count of this clone is one. CDR3 size: 13 residues. Germline V lookup: CDR1 MDHEN, CDR2 SYDVKM. V dropped 10 bases and J dropped 8; count of bases not matched to a gene: 8. Produced via immunoSEQ multiplex PCR; TCRdb's table is partial and in-frame only. The sample comprises about 400,000 clones, 89% of which are singletons, and over 1% rests with the top ten. The sequencing sample was made of peripheral blood. The sequence was collected from a man aged 40-49 years with acute or convalescent COVID-19. The V and J genes are TRBV28 and TRBJ1-2; 12 positions agree with TRBD1. CDR3 DNA sequence: TGTGCCATCAGGGACAGGGGGCGCGAGGGCTACACCTTC. It yields the protein CAIRDRGREGYTF.